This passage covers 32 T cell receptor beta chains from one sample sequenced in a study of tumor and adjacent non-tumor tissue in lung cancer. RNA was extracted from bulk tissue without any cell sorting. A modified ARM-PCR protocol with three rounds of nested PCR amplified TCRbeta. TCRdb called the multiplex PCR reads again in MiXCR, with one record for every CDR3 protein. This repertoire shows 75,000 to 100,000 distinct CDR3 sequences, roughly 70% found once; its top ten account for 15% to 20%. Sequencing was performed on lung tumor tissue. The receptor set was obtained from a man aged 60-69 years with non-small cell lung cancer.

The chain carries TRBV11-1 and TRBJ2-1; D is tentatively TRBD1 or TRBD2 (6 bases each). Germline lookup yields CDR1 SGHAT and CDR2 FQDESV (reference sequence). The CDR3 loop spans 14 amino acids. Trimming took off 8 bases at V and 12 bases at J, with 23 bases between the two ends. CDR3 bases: TGTGCCAGCTGCCTCATCGGGAGACAGGATGTGCAGTTCTTC. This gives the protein CASCLIGRQDVQFF.

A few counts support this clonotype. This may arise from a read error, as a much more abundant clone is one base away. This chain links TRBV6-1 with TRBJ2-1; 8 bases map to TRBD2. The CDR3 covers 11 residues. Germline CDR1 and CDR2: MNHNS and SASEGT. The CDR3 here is CASRGGTRRIF. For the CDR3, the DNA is TGTGCCAGCAGGGGGGGGACTAGGCGTATCTTC.

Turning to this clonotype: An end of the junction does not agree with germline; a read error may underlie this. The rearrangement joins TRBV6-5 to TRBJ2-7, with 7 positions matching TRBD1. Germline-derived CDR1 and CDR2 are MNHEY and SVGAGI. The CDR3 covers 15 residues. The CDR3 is CASKNDRDPGYDQYF. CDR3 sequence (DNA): TGTGCCAGCAAAAATGACAGGGATCCGGGATACGATCAGTACTTC.

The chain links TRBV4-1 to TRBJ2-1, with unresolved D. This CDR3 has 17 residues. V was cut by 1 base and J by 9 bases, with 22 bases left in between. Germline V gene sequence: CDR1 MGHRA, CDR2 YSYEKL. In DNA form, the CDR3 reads TGCGCCAGCAGCCAAGTCCTCGACCCGAGAGGATGCAGTGAGCAGTTCTTC. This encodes CASSQVLDPRGCSEQFF.

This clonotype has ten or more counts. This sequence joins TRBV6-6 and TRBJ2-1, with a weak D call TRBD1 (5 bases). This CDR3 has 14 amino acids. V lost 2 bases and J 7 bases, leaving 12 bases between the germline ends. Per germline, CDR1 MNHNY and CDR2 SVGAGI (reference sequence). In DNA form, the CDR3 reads TGTGCCAGCAGTTACGATCCAGGGCGGAATGAGCAGTTCTTC. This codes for CASSYDPGRNEQFF.

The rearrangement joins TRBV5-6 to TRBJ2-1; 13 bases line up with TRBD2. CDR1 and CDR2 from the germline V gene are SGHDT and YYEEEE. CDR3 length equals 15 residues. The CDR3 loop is CPSSYGLAGANEQFF. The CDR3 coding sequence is TGTCCTAGCAGCTACGGACTAGCGGGAGCCAATGAGCAGTTCTTC.

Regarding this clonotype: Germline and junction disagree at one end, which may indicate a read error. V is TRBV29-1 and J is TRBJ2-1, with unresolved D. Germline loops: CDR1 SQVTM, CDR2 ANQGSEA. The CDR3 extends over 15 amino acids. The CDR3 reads CSVGGSHNSYNEQFF. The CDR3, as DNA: TGCAGTGTTGGTGGTAGTCACAACTCCTACAATGAGCAATTCTTC.

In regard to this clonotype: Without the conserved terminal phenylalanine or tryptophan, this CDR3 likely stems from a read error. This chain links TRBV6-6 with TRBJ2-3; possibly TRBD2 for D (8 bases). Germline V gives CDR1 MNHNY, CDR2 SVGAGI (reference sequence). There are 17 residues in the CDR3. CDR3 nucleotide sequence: TGTGCCAGCACTTACGGGGGGGACAGTTTCTACACAGATACGCAGTATTAT. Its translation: CASTYGGDSFYTDTQYY.

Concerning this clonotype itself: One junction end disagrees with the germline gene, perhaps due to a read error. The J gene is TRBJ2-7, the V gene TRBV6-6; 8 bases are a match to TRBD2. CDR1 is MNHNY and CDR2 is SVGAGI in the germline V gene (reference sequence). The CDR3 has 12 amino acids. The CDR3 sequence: CASSNNGGEHYF. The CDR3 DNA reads TGTGCTAGCAGTAATAACGGGGGGGAGCACTACTTC.

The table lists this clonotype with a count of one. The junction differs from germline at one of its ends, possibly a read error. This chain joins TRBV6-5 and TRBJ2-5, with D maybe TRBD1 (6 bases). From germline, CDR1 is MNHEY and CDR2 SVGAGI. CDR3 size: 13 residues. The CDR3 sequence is CASSWAKGETEYF. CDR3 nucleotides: TGTGCCAGCAGCTGGGCTAAGGGGGAGACCGAGTACTTC.

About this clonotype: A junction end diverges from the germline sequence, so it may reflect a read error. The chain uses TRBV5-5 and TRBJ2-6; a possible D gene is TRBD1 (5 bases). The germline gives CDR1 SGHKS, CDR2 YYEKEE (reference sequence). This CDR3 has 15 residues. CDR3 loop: CACSLSGPGASVPTF. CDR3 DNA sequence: TGTGCCTGCAGCTTGTCAGGGCCTGGGGCCAGCGTCCCGACTTTC.

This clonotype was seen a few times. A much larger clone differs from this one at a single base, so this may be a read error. The CDR3 region is CASSLGLGNTIYF. CDR3 DNA sequence: TGCGCCAGCAGTTTGGGCCTTGGAAACACCATATATTTT. The chain has TRBV10-1 and TRBJ1-3; no reliable D call. Looked up from germline, CDR1 is WNHNN and CDR2 is SYGVQD (reference sequence). Between the trimmed V and J ends, which lost 5 bases and 3 bases, there was a span of 8 bases. This CDR3 is 13 amino acids long.

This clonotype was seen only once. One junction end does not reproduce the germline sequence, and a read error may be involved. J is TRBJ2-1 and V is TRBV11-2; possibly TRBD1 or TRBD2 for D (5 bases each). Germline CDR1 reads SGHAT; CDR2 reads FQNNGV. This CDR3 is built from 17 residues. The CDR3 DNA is TGTGCCAGCAGCTTAGTGGGGGAATTGCCTTACCGAGGGGAGCAATACTTC. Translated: CASSLVGELPYRGEQYF.

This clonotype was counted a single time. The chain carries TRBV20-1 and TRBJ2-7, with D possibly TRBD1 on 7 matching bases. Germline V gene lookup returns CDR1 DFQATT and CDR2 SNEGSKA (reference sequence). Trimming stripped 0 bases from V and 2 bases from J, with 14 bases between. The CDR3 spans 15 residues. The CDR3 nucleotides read TGCAGTGCTAGAGATAGTGGCAGGGGGGCCTACGAGCAGTACTTC. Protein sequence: CSARDSGRGAYEQYF.

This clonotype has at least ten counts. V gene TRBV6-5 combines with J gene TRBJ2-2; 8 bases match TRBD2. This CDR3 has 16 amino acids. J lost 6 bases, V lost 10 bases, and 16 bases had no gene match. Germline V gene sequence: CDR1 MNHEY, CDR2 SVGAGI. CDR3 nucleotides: TGTGCCATAGCAAGGCTAGCGGGTGTTTTACCCGGGGAGCTGTTTTTT. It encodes CAIARLAGVLPGELFF.

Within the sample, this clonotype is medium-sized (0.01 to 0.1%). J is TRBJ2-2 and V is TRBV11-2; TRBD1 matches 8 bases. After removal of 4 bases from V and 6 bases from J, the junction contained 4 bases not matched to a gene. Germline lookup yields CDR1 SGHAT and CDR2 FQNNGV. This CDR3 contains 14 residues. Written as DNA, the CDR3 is TGTGCCAGCAGCTGGACAGGGCGGCCCGGGGAGCTGTTTTTT. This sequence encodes CASSWTGRPGELFF.

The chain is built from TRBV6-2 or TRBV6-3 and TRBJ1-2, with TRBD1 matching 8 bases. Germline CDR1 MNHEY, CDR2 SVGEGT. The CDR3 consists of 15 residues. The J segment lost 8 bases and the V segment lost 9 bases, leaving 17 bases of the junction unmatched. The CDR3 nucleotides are TGTGCCAGAAGAGTCCGCCCGGGACAGGCAAACGGCTACACCTTC. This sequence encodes CARRVRPGQANGYTF.

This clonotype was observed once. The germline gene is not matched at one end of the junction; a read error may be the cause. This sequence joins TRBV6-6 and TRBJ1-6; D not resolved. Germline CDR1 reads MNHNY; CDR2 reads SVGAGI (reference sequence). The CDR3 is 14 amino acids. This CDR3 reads CASSQRTTNSALHF. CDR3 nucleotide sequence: TGTGCCAGTTCCCAACGGACGACTAATTCAGCCCTCCACTTT.

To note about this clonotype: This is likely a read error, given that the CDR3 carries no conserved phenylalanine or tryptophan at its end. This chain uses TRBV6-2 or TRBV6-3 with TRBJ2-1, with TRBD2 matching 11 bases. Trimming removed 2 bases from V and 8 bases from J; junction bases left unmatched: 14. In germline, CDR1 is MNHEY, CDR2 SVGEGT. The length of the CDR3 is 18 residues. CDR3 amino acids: CASSYVSVLAGGKDEQFL. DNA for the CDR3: TGTGCCAGCAGTTACGTCTCTGTGCTAGCGGGAGGAAAGGATGAGCAGTTCCTC.

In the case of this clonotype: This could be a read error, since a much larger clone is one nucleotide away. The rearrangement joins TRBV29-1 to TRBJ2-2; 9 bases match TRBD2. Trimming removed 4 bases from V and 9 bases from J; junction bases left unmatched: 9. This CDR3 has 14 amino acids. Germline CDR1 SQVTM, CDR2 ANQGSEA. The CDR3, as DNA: TGCAGCGTTGCTATTAGCGGGGGCGGCAGGGAGCTGTTTTTT. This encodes CSVAISGGGRELFF.

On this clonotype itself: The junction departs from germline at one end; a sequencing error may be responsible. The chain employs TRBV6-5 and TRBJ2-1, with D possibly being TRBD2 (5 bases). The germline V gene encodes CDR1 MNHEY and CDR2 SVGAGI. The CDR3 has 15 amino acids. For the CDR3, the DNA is TGTGCCAGCAGCTCGGGAATACTCGCCTACAATGAGCAGTCCTTC. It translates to CASSSGILAYNEQSF.

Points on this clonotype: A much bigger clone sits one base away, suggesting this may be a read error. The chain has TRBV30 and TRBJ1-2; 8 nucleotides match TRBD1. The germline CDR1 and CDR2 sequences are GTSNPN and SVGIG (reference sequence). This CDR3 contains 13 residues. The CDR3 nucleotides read TGTGCCTGCAGTGTCCCAGGGGGCAATGGCTACACCTTC. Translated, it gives CACSVPGGNGYTF.

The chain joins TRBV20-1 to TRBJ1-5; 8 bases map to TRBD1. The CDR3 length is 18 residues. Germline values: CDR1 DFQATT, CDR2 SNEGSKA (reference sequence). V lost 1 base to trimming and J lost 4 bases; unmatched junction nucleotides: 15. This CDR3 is CSARGIGTGGVNNQPQHF. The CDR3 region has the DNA TGCAGTGCTAGAGGCATAGGGACAGGAGGGGTTAATAATCAGCCCCAGCATTTT.

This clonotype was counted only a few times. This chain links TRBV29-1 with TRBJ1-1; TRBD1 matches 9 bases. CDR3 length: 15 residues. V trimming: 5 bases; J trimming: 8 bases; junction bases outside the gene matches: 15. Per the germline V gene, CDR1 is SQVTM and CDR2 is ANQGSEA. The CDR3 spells CSVKLQGAISTEAFF. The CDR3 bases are TGCAGCGTTAAGCTACAGGGGGCGATTTCCACCGAAGCTTTCTTT.

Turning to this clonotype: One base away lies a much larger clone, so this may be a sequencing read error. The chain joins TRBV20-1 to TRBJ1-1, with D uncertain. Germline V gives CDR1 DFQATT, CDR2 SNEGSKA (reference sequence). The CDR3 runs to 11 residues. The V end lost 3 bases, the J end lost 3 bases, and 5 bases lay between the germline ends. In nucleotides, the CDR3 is TGCAGTGCTAGTGAGGACACTGAAGCTTTCTTT. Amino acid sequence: CSASEDTEAFF.

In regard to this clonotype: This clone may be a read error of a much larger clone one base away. The CDR3 protein is CSTRVSGGLYEQYF. The CDR3 coding sequence is TGCAGTACTAGAGTGTCGGGGGGTTTATACGAGCAGTACTTC. The V call is TRBV20-1, the J call TRBJ2-7, with 7 bases fitting TRBD2. CDR3 length equals 14 residues. Germline V gene lookup returns CDR1 DFQATT and CDR2 SNEGSKA (reference sequence).

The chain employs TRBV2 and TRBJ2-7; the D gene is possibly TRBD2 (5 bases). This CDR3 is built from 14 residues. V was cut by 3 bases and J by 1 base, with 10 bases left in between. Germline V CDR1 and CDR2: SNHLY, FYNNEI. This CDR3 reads CASSERGFSYEQYF. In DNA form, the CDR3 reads TGTGCCAGCAGTGAGCGAGGGTTTTCCTACGAGCAGTACTTC. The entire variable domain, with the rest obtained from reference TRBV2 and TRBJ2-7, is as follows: EPEVTQTPSHQVTQMGQEVILRCVPISNHLYFYWYRQILGQKVEFLVSFYNNEISEKSEIFDDQFSVERPDGSNFTLKIRSTKLEDSAMYFCASSERGFSYEQYFGPGTRLTVT.

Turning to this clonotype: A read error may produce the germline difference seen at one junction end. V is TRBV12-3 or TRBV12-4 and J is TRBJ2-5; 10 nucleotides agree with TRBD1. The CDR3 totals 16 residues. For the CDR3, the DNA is TGTGCCTGCAGTTTGGATGTTGGGACAGGGGAAGAGACCCAGTACTTC. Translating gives CACSLDVGTGEETQYF.

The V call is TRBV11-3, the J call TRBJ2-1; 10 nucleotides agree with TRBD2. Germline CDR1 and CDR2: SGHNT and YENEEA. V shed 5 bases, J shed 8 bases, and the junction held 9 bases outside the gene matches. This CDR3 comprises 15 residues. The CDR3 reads CASSHRTSGNHEQFF. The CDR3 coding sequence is TGTGCCAGCAGCCACAGGACTAGCGGAAACCATGAGCAGTTCTTC.

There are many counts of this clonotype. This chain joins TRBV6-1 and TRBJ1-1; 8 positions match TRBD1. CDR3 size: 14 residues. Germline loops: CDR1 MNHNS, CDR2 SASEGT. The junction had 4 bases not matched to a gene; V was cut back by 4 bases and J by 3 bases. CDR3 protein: CASSVQGADTEAFF. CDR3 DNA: TGTGCCAGCAGTGTCCAGGGGGCGGACACTGAAGCTTTCTTT.

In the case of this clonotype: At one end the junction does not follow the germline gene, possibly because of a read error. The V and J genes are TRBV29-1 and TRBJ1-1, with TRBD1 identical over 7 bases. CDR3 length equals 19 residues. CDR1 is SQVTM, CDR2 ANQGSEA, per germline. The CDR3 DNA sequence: TGCAGCGTTGAAGAAAATCACAAATGGGGGACAGCATTGAAGACTGAAGCTTTATTT. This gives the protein CSVEENHKWGTALKTEALF.

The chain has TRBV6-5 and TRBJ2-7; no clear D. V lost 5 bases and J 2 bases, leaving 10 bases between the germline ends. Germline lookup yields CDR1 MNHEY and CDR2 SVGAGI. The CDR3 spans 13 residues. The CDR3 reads CASSPGSAYEQYF. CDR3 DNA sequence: TGTGCCAGCAGTCCTGGTTCAGCCTACGAGCAGTACTTC.